The T cell receptor beta chain described here comes from a study of blood T cell repertoires in COVID-19 (dated by TCRdb to about 2020). The study in broad terms: The collaborator samples originated in the United States, Italy and Spain and spanned the acute and convalescent phases of COVID-19. Samples came from the ongoing ImmuneRACE study (first 160 participants) plus 1,254 subjects from 6 global collaborators. The repertoires were released in a freely available public database meant as a resource for research on the immune response to SARS-CoV-2. Deeply sampled blood TCRbeta repertoires from subjects exposed to, actively infected with, or recovered from COVID-19 were included in the dataset. The sample metadata nearly always contained a de-identified subject ID, COVID-19 status, age in years and sex. HLA class I and class II types, where available, came from metadata supplied by the sample provider rather than from assay-based typing. The material from the prospective study consisted of cDNA or gDNA derived from T cells, B-cell-depleted T cells, or PBMCs.

The immunoSEQ Assay, a bias-controlled multiplex PCR, was used to amplify TCRbeta CDR3 regions from genomic DNA. From the authors' description of their analysis: Nucleated cell counts per sample were estimated from amplification of reference gene primers within the assay. To quantify the absolute abundance of each unique TCRbeta CDR3 rearrangement, sequence reads were collapsed and filtered. For each sample, productive Simpson clonality was calculated by taking the square root of Simpson's diversity index across productive rearrangements. Sourced from immuneACCESS, this table was stored by TCRdb with only in-frame sequences that have V and J called. A share of the clones is absent; for the studies checked, an unresolved V gene accounts for under half, and the remainder has no known explanation. D and trimming come from the DNA, and the V and J calls and clone size come from that table. In all, the sample holds 93,000 or so clones, and 89% of those were seen once. The ten top clones hold about 4% of the sample.

The paper's findings and limits, for the study overall: Clinical and demographic metadata were provided uncurated, with the amount varying by source and participant.

The collaborating institutions used their own protocols to collect whole blood in K2EDTA tubes. For TCRbeta analysis, collaborators shipped samples in one of three forms: frozen whole blood, isolated PBMCs, or DNA extracted from either of those sample types. The cysteine opens and the phenylalanine closes a CDR3 of 15 amino acids. Only CDR3 DNA remains: 45 bases, in frame from the first base. Reading the germline V gene (reference sequence) gives CDR1 LNHDA and CDR2 SQIVND. The junction shows trimming of 9 bases on V and 0 bases on J, and the gene matches do not reach 6 bases of it. Notes on this clone: Its binding antigen is unknown. The sample holds no much larger clone one base away, and base qualities are not on file.

This sequence was found in a woman in her sixties with acute or convalescent COVID-19. The sample was peripheral blood. The rearranged segments are TRBV19 and TRBJ2-3; the central 10 bases match TRBD1. The CDR3 region: CASNRQGASTDTQYF. The nucleotide sequence reads TGTGCCAGCAACCGACAGGGGGCTAGCACAGATACGCAGTATTTT.